The 23 T cell receptor beta chains given below trace back to one sample, sequenced in a study of T cells expressing NK-cell markers. With the 5' RACE reads reprocessed, TCRdb shows one record per CDR3 protein and no DNA. Here the sample table reports some 600,000 distinct CDR3 sequences. The sequenced sample consisted of blood T cells: a sorted CD56 or NKG2C T cell subset, CD4+ or CD8+ T cells, or bulk PBMC T cells (not recorded which). The receptors derive from a man between 18 and 29 years old in good health.

CDR3 sequence reads: CASSFRGGGYTF. The chain has TRBV12-3 or TRBV12-4 and TRBJ1-2; TCRdb indicates TRBD1, and absent DNA this call remains unverified. The CDR3 is 12 residues long.

The chain is built from TRBV20-1 and TRBJ2-5; absent DNA, TCRdb's TRBD1 call cannot be checked. Looked up from germline, CDR1 is DFQATT and CDR2 is SNEGSKA (reference sequence). This CDR3 spans 15 amino acids. The CDR3 spells CSARDPRTGSETQYF.

The chain combines TRBV5-1 with TRBJ2-6. This CDR3 is 15 amino acids long. Germline-derived CDR1 and CDR2 are SGHRS and YFSETQ. CDR3 amino acids: CASSLRQSGANVLTF.

The V call is TRBV12-3 or TRBV12-4, the J call TRBJ2-5; the TCRdb call, TRBD1, lacks DNA for checking. This CDR3 region has 14 residues. CDR3 loop: CASSARPRQETQYF.

J is TRBJ1-1 and V is TRBV2; TCRdb's D gene call, TRBD1, goes unchecked for lack of DNA. The germline V gene encodes CDR1 SNHLY and CDR2 FYNNEI. This CDR3 is built from 13 residues. The CDR3 loop is CASTGRRGTEAFF.

The chain is built from TRBV4-1 and TRBJ2-1; TCRdb returns TRBD1, unconfirmable since there is no DNA. Per germline, CDR1 MGHRA and CDR2 YSYEKL. This CDR3 has 15 residues. The CDR3 sequence is CASSPRRDASHEQFF.

The gene calls are TRBV20-1 and TRBJ2-1; TCRdb indicates TRBD2, and absent DNA this call remains unverified. Looked up from germline, CDR1 is DFQATT and CDR2 is SNEGSKA (reference sequence). There are 14 residues in the CDR3. CDR3 sequence reads: CSAPTGLALGEQFF.

This chain joins TRBV20-1 and TRBJ2-3; TCRdb's D call, TRBD1, is unchecked because there is no DNA. Germline CDR1 is DFQATT and CDR2 is SNEGSKA (reference sequence). CDR3 length: 16 residues. CDR3 protein: CSARDRRQGGTDTQYF.

This chain uses TRBV7-2 with TRBJ2-7; the TCRdb D gene call, TRBD1, has no DNA to confirm it. Germline CDR1 SGHTA, CDR2 FQGNSA. CDR3 size: 14 residues. The CDR3 loop reads CASSRRDTNYEQYF. Looking up the rest from reference TRBV7-2 and TRBJ2-7 gives the full variable domain: GAGVSQSPSNKVTEKGKDVELRCDPISGHTALYWYRQSLGQGLEFLIYFQGNSAPDKSGLPSDRFSAERTGGSVSTLTIQRTQQEDSAVYLCASSRRDTNYEQYFGPGTRLTVT.

The chain is built from TRBV25-1 and TRBJ2-5; TCRdb proposes TRBD2, but this gene call is untestable without DNA. The CDR3 contains 16 residues. CDR1 and CDR2 from the germline V gene are MGHDK and SYGVNS. Here the CDR3 reads CASSGTSGSAILSQYF.

The chain couples TRBV28 to TRBJ2-3. Germline CDR1 and CDR2: MDHEN and SYDVKM. The CDR3 extends over 14 amino acids. CDR3 loop: CASSSLGSTDTQYF.

The chain couples TRBV5-1 to TRBJ2-7; with no DNA, the TCRdb D assignment of TRBD2 cannot be verified. Germline loops: CDR1 SGHRS, CDR2 YFSETQ. The CDR3 runs to 14 residues. This chain's CDR3 is CASSHLGPAYEQYF.

This chain uses TRBV12-3 or TRBV12-4 with TRBJ2-3. CDR3 length equals 13 residues. Here the CDR3 reads CASSQTSTDTQYF.

CDR3 amino acids: CATSRETGGRSGPQHF. The chain recombines TRBV15 with TRBJ1-5; as DNA is missing, the TRBD1 call by TCRdb cannot be tested. CDR1 LNHNV and CDR2 YYDKDF come from the germline V gene (reference sequence). The CDR3 is 16 residues long.

V gene TRBV7-6 combines with J gene TRBJ2-7; TCRdb reports TRBD1, a call that lacks DNA to check it against. The CDR3 length is 16 residues. In germline, CDR1 is SGHVS, CDR2 FNYEAQ. The CDR3: CASSLAPGQGIYEQYF.

J is TRBJ1-5 and V is TRBV19. Germline CDR1 is LNHDA and CDR2 is SQIVND (reference sequence). The CDR3 is 13 residues long. The CDR3 reads CASSGSSNQPQHF.

The chain is built from TRBV27 and TRBJ2-1. This CDR3 region has 15 residues. Per the germline V gene, CDR1 is MNHEY and CDR2 is SMNVEV (reference sequence). The CDR3 loop reads CASQIDRSSYNEQFF.

The chain employs TRBV4-1 and TRBJ1-2; absent DNA, TCRdb's TRBD1 call cannot be checked. The germline gives CDR1 MGHRA, CDR2 YSYEKL. The CDR3 length is 18 residues. CDR3 region: CASSQDKVGDRRDYGYTF.

V gene TRBV4-2 combines with J gene TRBJ2-3; TCRdb's D gene call, TRBD1, goes unchecked for lack of DNA. CDR3 length: 16 amino acids. Germline V gene lookup returns CDR1 LGHNA and CDR2 YNFKEQ. This CDR3 reads CASSPTDRMGPDTQYF.

The chain recombines TRBV12-3 or TRBV12-4 with TRBJ2-3; TCRdb returns TRBD1, unconfirmable since there is no DNA. The CDR3 runs to 16 residues. CDR3: CASSFPRTASTDTQYF.

The rearrangement links TRBV24-1 to TRBJ2-2; TCRdb gives TRBD2 as the D gene, but with no DNA this cannot be confirmed. This CDR3 has 16 amino acids. Per the germline V gene, CDR1 is KGHDR and CDR2 is SFDVKD. The chain's CDR3 is CATSDWVGRAHGELFF.

The gene calls are TRBV25-1 and TRBJ2-5; TCRdb indicates TRBD1, and absent DNA this call remains unverified. The CDR3 has 16 amino acids. Germline lookup yields CDR1 MGHDK and CDR2 SYGVNS. The CDR3 loop is CASSVQGAPFQETQYF.

The gene calls are TRBV7-2 and TRBJ1-5; the TCRdb call, TRBD1, lacks DNA for checking. The germline V gene has CDR1 SGHTA and CDR2 FQGNSA. The CDR3 totals 13 residues. The CDR3: CASSLGTQTPQHF. The full variable domain, its missing parts supplied by reference TRBV7-2 and TRBJ1-5, is GAGVSQSPSNKVTEKGKDVELRCDPISGHTALYWYRQSLGQGLEFLIYFQGNSAPDKSGLPSDRFSAERTGGSVSTLTIQRTQQEDSAVYLCASSLGTQTPQHFGDGTRLSIL.